The entry below gives a single T cell receptor (beta chain) sequence along with its context. Its specificity is not known. Sequence at one end of the junction differs from germline and may be a read error. This sample is drawn from a study of T cell repertoires in cytomegalovirus infection. This CDR3 spans 15 amino acids. CDR1 is PRHDT and CDR2 is FYEKMQ in the germline V gene (reference sequence). A single record per CDR3 protein comes from TCRdb applying MiXCR to the reads. This repertoire shows 680,000 or so distinct CDR3 sequences, about 33% found once; its top ten account for around a sixth. The sample consisted of cultured PBMCs, taken from culture after CMV antigen stimulation. This sequence joins TRBV13 and TRBJ2-3; tentative D call: TRBD2 (6 bases). The sequence derives from a human donor in good health (CMV status not recorded). Some clones in this sample may be carry-over from other donors' samples. The CDR3 nucleotides are TGCGCCAGCAGCCCCGGGCTAGCGAGTGTTGATACGCAGTATTTT. Its translation: CASSPGLASVDTQYF.